The 18 T cell receptor beta chains below were found in one sample sequenced in a study of blood T cell repertoires in COVID-19. Only in-frame clones appear in the TCRdb table, and some are missing; sequencing was by immunoSEQ multiplex PCR. The table shows around 290,000 clones, with 70% to 90% occurring only once. The sequencing sample was made of PBMCs or T cells enriched from blood (not recorded which). Receptors originate from a woman in her twenties or thirties who had recovered from COVID-19.

The chain couples TRBV27 to TRBJ2-5; 9 bases align to TRBD1. The CDR3 is 15 amino acids. Germline V gives CDR1 MNHEY, CDR2 SMNVEV (reference sequence). The junction had 8 bases not matched to a gene; V was cut back by 6 bases and J by 3 bases. CDR3 protein: CASSRDRGREETQYF. For the CDR3, the DNA is TGTGCCAGCAGCCGCGACAGGGGGAGGGAAGAGACCCAGTACTTC.

This chain joins TRBV7-9 and TRBJ2-7, with 10 bases fitting TRBD2. CDR1 is SEHNR and CDR2 is FQNEAQ in the germline V gene (reference sequence). J was trimmed by 6 bases and V by 4 bases; bases with no gene match: 9. The CDR3 contains 15 residues. CDR3 nucleotides: TGTGCCAGCAGCTCCCGGCTAGCGGGGGTATCCGAGCAGTACTTC. Amino acids: CASSSRLAGVSEQYF. Drawing the rest from reference TRBV7-9 and TRBJ2-7, the complete variable domain is DTGVSQNPRHKITKRGQNVTFRCDPISEHNRLYWYRQTLGQGPEFLTYFQNEAQLEKSRLLSDRFSAERPKGSFSTLEIQRTEQGDSAMYLCASSSRLAGVSEQYFGPGTRLTVT.

The chain couples TRBV7-9 to TRBJ1-3, with 8 bases matching TRBD1. Germline V lookup: CDR1 SEHNR, CDR2 FQNEAQ (reference sequence). This CDR3 region has 15 residues. Trimming at V came to 5 bases and at J to 4 bases, leaving 7 bases not matched to a gene. In DNA, the CDR3 is TGTGCCAGCAGCACCGACAGGGGAGGAGGAAACACCATATATTTT. It encodes CASSTDRGGGNTIYF.

The chain recombines TRBV5-1 with TRBJ2-4; 8 bases are shared with TRBD1. The junction had 7 bases not matched to a gene; V was cut back by 0 bases and J by 8 bases. The germline gives CDR1 SGHRS, CDR2 YFSETQ. The CDR3 length is 15 residues. CDR3 amino acids: CASSLEGQGRDIQYF. The CDR3 DNA follows: TGCGCCAGCAGCTTGGAAGGACAGGGAAGGGACATTCAGTACTTC.

This clone occurred once. The chain uses TRBV7-8 and TRBJ1-2, with D possibly matching TRBD1 (5 bases). This CDR3 contains 15 residues. Germline CDR1 and CDR2: SGHVS and FQNEAQ. With 5 bases removed from V and 4 bases from J, the gap between germline ends came to 17 bases. In DNA form, the CDR3 reads TGTGCCAGCAGCCCCCGTGTAGCGGGACCCTATGGCTACACCTTC. Protein: CASSPRVAGPYGYTF.

This chain joins TRBV4-3 and TRBJ2-5; TRBD1 is a possible D gene (6 bases). The CDR3 has 15 residues. Germline lookup yields CDR1 LGHNA and CDR2 YSLEER. Deletions cut 0 bases from V and 3 bases from J, with 11 bases between. CDR3 loop: CASSQEWRTEETQYF. The CDR3, as DNA: TGCGCCAGCAGCCAAGAATGGAGGACAGAAGAGACCCAGTACTTC.

This chain links TRBV30 with TRBJ1-5, with D unclear. Germline V lookup: CDR1 GTSNPN, CDR2 SVGIG (reference sequence). V lost 2 bases to trimming and J lost 6 bases, with 14 bases between them. This CDR3 comprises 14 residues. The CDR3 here is CAWSRTGLAQPQHF. The CDR3 nucleotides read TGTGCCTGGAGTCGTACTGGGCTTGCTCAGCCCCAGCATTTT.

V usage is TRBV2 and J usage is TRBJ2-2; 12 bases map to TRBD2. Germline V gene data show CDR1 as SNHLY and CDR2 as FYNNEI. CDR3 length: 18 amino acids. Trimming removed 6 bases from V and 6 bases from J; junction bases left unmatched: 14. The DNA for the CDR3 is TGTGCCAGCAGCCTGAAGGCTAGCGGGAGGGCCTATGCCGGGGAGCTGTTTTTT. It translates to CASSLKASGRAYAGELFF.

The chain joins TRBV28 to TRBJ1-2, with D unclear. The CDR3 spans 13 residues. The V end was cut by 3 bases, the J end by 4 bases, with 9 bases between. The germline V gene encodes CDR1 MDHEN and CDR2 SYDVKM. Written as DNA, the CDR3 is TGTGCCAGCAGTTTGAACGGGGTCTATGGCTACACCTTC. Translated: CASSLNGVYGYTF.

The chain employs TRBV7-2 and TRBJ1-2, with 7 nucleotides matching TRBD1. The V and J ends lost 5 bases and 0 bases, in that order; junction bases with no gene match: 12. CDR3 length equals 17 residues. Germline V CDR1 and CDR2: SGHTA, FQGNSA. The DNA for the CDR3 is TGTGCCAGCAGCCTATCATCCGGGGACAGCGCTAACTATGGCTACACCTTC. It codes for CASSLSSGDSANYGYTF.

The J gene is TRBJ2-1, the V gene TRBV23-1; 8 positions agree with TRBD1. TRBV23-1 is an open reading frame, and its role is uncertain. The V gene end was trimmed by 2 bases and the J gene end by 4 bases; junction bases not matched to a gene: 4. This CDR3 contains 15 residues. Here the CDR3 DNA reads TGCGCCAGCAGTCAAGGACAGGGCCTATACAATGAGCAGTTCTTC. Residues: CASSQGQGLYNEQFF.

This rearrangement joins TRBV28 to TRBJ1-2; D remains ambiguous. Germline V CDR1 and CDR2: MDHEN, SYDVKM. CDR3 length equals 12 residues. V shed 6 bases and J shed 7 bases, with 12 bases lying between them. The CDR3 bases are TGTGCCAGCAGGGCCGCAGGATTTGGCTACACCTTC. This sequence encodes CASRAAGFGYTF.

The CDR3 coding sequence is TGCGCCAGCAGCCCGGGACAGGCTCAAAACATTCAGTACTTC. Translating gives CASSPGQAQNIQYF. The chain couples TRBV5-1 to TRBJ2-4; 8 nucleotides agree with TRBD1. The V segment lost 4 bases and the J segment 5 bases; nucleotides outside the gene matches: 5. Germline-derived CDR1 and CDR2 are SGHRS and YFSETQ. The CDR3 totals 14 residues. The full variable domain, with the rest looked up from reference TRBV5-1 and TRBJ2-4, is KAGVTQTPRYLIKTRGQQVTLSCSPISGHRSVSWYQQTPGQGLQFLFEYFSETQRNKGNFPGRFSGRQFSNSRSEMNVSTLELGDSALYLCASSPGQAQNIQYFGAGTRLSVL.

The CDR3 is CASSQWGRGGRVTEAFF. In nucleotides, the CDR3 is TGTGCCAGCAGCCAATGGGGGAGGGGAGGGCGCGTCACTGAAGCTTTCTTT. The gene calls are TRBV7-8 and TRBJ1-1; D is possibly TRBD1 (5 bases). This CDR3 contains 17 residues. V was clipped by 5 bases and J by 4 bases, with 23 bases between them. In germline, CDR1 is SGHVS, CDR2 FQNEAQ.

The chain links TRBV19 to TRBJ2-3, with D perhaps matching TRBD2 (6 bases). CDR3 length: 16 residues. Trimming took 3 bases from V and 2 from J, leaving 15 bases between them. The germline V gene has CDR1 LNHDA and CDR2 SQIVND (reference sequence). CDR3 region: CASSIILAGYTDTQYF. CDR3 DNA sequence: TGTGCCAGTAGTATTATTTTGGCGGGATACACAGATACGCAGTATTTT.

This clone has only one observation. CDR3 sequence reads: CASSPGTSRPNEQFF. The CDR3 DNA reads TGTGCCAGCAGTCCCGGGACTAGCAGACCTAATGAGCAGTTCTTC. This chain connects TRBV28 to TRBJ2-1; 9 nucleotides match TRBD2. The ends lost 5 bases at V and 7 bases at J; junction bases unmatched: 9. Germline CDR1 is MDHEN and CDR2 is SYDVKM. The CDR3 consists of 15 residues.

This chain links TRBV7-9 with TRBJ2-1; possible D gene TRBD2, 6 bases. The CDR3 extends over 15 amino acids. The germline CDR1 and CDR2 sequences are SEHNR and FQNEAQ (reference sequence). Trimming took off 5 bases at V and 4 bases at J, with 15 bases between the two ends. CDR3 loop: CASSPKAGLYNEQFF. CDR3 DNA sequence: TGTGCCAGCAGCCCTAAAGCGGGTCTATACAATGAGCAGTTCTTC.

The rearrangement uses TRBV14 and TRBJ2-5; 9 positions agree with TRBD1. The CDR3 sequence is 16 residues long. Germline V gives CDR1 SGHDN, CDR2 FVKESK. V lost 4 bases and J lost 5; bases outside the gene matches: 11. CDR3 bases: TGTGCCAGCAGCCCGCAAATAGGACAGGGGATCGAGACCCAGTACTTC. Translating it yields CASSPQIGQGIETQYF.